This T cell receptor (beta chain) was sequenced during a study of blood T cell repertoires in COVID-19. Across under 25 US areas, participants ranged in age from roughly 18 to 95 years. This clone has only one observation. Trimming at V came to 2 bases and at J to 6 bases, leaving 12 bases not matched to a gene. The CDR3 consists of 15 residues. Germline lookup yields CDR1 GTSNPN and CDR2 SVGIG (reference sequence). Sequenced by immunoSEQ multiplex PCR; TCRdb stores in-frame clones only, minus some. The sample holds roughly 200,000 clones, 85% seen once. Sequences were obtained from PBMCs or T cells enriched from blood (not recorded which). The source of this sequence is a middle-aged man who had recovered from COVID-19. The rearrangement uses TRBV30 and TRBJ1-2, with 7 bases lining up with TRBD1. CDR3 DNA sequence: TGTGCCTGGAGTAAATCCCGGACAGGTATGGATGGCTACACCTTC. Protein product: CAWSKSRTGMDGYTF.